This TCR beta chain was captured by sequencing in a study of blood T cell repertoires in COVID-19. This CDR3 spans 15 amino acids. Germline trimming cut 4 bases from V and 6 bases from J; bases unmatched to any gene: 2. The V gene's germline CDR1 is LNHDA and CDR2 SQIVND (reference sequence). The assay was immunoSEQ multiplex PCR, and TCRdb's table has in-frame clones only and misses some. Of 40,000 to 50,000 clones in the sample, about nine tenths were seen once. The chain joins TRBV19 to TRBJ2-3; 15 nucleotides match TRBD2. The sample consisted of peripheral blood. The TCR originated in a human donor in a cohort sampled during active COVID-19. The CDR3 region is CASSSGTSGGDTQYF. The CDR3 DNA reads TGTGCCAGTAGTAGTGGGACTAGCGGGGGGGATACGCAGTATTTT.